One and the same sample provided the 20 T cell receptor beta chains below, sequenced in a study of shared clonotypes between healthy human individuals. Method: immunoSEQ multiplex PCR; TCRdb's copy keeps in-frame clones and lacks some. This sample yields 2 million to 2.5 million clones, of which 85% to 95% are seen a single time; roughly 0.36% belongs to the top ten. Sequenced sample: naive CD4+ T cells from PBMCs. Subset: CD45RA+ positively selected. Every receptor here comes from a man between 18 and 35 years old in good health. Some clones in this sample may be carry-over from other donors' samples.

The chain uses TRBV19 and TRBJ1-4, with D tentatively TRBD1 (5 bases). Per germline, CDR1 LNHDA and CDR2 SQIVND (reference sequence). Trimming shortened V by 3 bases and J by 8 bases, and 13 bases separated the two germline ends. This CDR3 has 14 amino acids. In DNA, the CDR3 is TGTGCCAGTAGTATCATACAGGAAGAGGAAAAACTGTTTTTT. It yields the protein CASSIIQEEEKLFF.

The rearrangement joins TRBV7-2 to TRBJ2-3; 9 bases fit TRBD2. CDR1 is SGHTA and CDR2 is FQGNSA in the germline V gene. The CDR3 spans 17 residues. The ends lost 3 bases at V and 5 bases at J; junction bases unmatched: 12. CDR3 sequence (DNA): TGTGCCAGCAGCTTTTCTCCAGCGGGAGGACCCGGAGATACGCAGTATTTT. Translation: CASSFSPAGGPGDTQYF.

This clone is a singleton in its sample. V is TRBV7-2 and J is TRBJ1-3; possibly TRBD1 for D (5 bases). The V gene lost 1 base and the J gene lost 9 bases, with 13 bases spanning the gap. The germline CDR1 and CDR2 sequences are SGHTA and FQGNSA. This CDR3 is built from 14 residues. The CDR3 here is CASSLVSQGGTIYF. In nucleotides, the CDR3 is TGTGCCAGCAGCTTAGTGTCCCAGGGAGGCACCATATATTTT.

The chain joins TRBV30 to TRBJ1-6; D is uncertain. In germline, CDR1 is GTSNPN, CDR2 SVGIG (reference sequence). V gave up 3 bases and J gave up 5 bases, with 14 bases separating them. The CDR3 runs to 15 residues. CDR3 nucleotides: TGTGCCTGGAGGCAAAGAGGGCAACATAATTCACCCCTCCACTTT. The encoded protein is CAWRQRGQHNSPLHF.

This clone was picked up one time. The chain employs TRBV28 and TRBJ2-1, with D possibly being TRBD2 (6 bases). Trimming shortened V by 4 bases and J by 14 bases, and 18 bases separated the two germline ends. The CDR3 runs to 13 residues. Germline CDR1 reads MDHEN; CDR2 reads SYDVKM. This CDR3 reads CASSSPRDSREFF. CDR3 DNA sequence: TGTGCCAGCAGTTCACCCAGGGACTCGCGTGAGTTCTTC.

With respect to this clone: A read error may be the cause here, since a much bigger clone is one base away. The sample has other DNA sequences that encode this CDR3 too. The rearrangement joins TRBV5-1 to TRBJ2-5; TRBD1 agrees at 9 bases. V shed 0 bases and J 2 bases; nucleotides not matched to a gene: 2. The CDR3 has 15 residues. Germline CDR1 and CDR2: SGHRS and YFSETQ. CDR3 protein: CASSLAGTGQETQYF. The CDR3 region has the DNA TGCGCCAGCAGCTTGGCCGGGACAGGGCAAGAGACCCAGTACTTC.

This clone was seen once. Other DNA sequences in the sample encode the same CDR3. This rearrangement joins TRBV28 to TRBJ1-3, with D possibly matching TRBD1 (5 bases). The germline V gene has CDR1 MDHEN and CDR2 SYDVKM. The V gene lost 2 bases and the J gene lost 4 bases, with 9 bases spanning the gap. There are 14 residues in the CDR3. The CDR3 nucleotides read TGTGCCAGCAGTTTAGGGGGTTCGGGAAACACCATATATTTT. Its translation: CASSLGGSGNTIYF.

This clone was counted between two and nine times. Other DNA sequences from this sample encode an identical CDR3 as well. This rearrangement joins TRBV30 to TRBJ1-1; D is undetermined. CDR3 length: 13 residues. Germline V gene data show CDR1 as GTSNPN and CDR2 as SVGIG (reference sequence). Trimming took off 1 base at V and 4 bases at J, with 10 bases between the two ends. Here the CDR3 reads CAWSGDRGTEAFF. DNA of the CDR3: TGTGCCTGGAGTGGGGATCGGGGCACTGAAGCTTTCTTT.

The rearrangement joins TRBV5-4 to TRBJ1-2; 8 bases agree with TRBD1. Germline lookup yields CDR1 SGHNT and CDR2 YYREEE (reference sequence). The length of the CDR3 is 14 residues. Unmatched junction bases numbered 5, after V lost 0 bases and J lost 7 bases. Written as DNA, the CDR3 is TGTGCCAGCAGCTTGGACAGGGGGATCGGTGGCTACACCTTC. As protein: CASSLDRGIGGYTF.

This clone was recorded only once. CDR3 DNA: TGTGCCAGCAGCCTTAGAGGGGAGGACCTTGGCGGGACTGAAGCTTTCTTT. This encodes CASSLRGEDLGGTEAFF. The chain links TRBV7-8 to TRBJ1-1; possibly TRBD1 for D (5 bases). CDR1 and CDR2 from the germline V gene are SGHVS and FQNEAQ. Trimming cost V 5 bases and J 5 bases, with 24 bases left between them. This CDR3 has 17 residues.

Note on this clone: The junction and the germline gene differ at one end; a read error may be behind it. The chain links TRBV30 to TRBJ2-7; 9 bases line up with TRBD1. This CDR3 comprises 15 residues. Looked up from germline, CDR1 is GTSNPN and CDR2 is SVGIG (reference sequence). The DNA of the CDR3 is TGTGCCTGGGGCCCCCGGGACAGGGTATCCTCCGAGCAGTACTTC. It yields the protein CAWGPRDRVSSEQYF.

The J gene is TRBJ2-5, the V gene TRBV28; D is uncertain. CDR3 length equals 13 residues. Germline V gene data show CDR1 as MDHEN and CDR2 as SYDVKM. The V end lost 3 bases, the J end lost 5 bases, and 10 bases lay between the germline ends. DNA of the CDR3: TGTGCCAGCAGTTTTAATCTTAGGGAGACCCAGTACTTC. Protein product: CASSFNLRETQYF. Full variable domain (missing parts from reference TRBV28 and TRBJ2-5): DVKVTQSSRYLVKRTGEKVFLECVQDMDHENMFWYRQDPGLGLRLIYFSYDVKMKEKGDIPEGYSVSREKKERFSLILESASTNQTSMYLCASSFNLRETQYFGPGTRLLVL.

The V and J genes are TRBV7-3 and TRBJ2-2, with a weak D call TRBD2 (6 bases). CDR3 length: 14 residues. Trimming cost V 2 bases and J 4 bases, with 8 bases left between them. Per germline, CDR1 SGHTA and CDR2 FQGTGA. The CDR3, as DNA: TGTGCCAGCAGCTTAGTGGGACTCACCGGGGAGCTGTTTTTT. Residues: CASSLVGLTGELFF.

This clone was counted once. V is TRBV2 and J is TRBJ2-7; the match to TRBD2 covers 10 bases. Germline CDR1 SNHLY, CDR2 FYNNEI. V shed 8 bases, J shed 7 bases, and the junction held 11 bases outside the gene matches. The CDR3 has 14 amino acids. The CDR3 region has the DNA TGTGCCAGCCAGAGCCTAGCGGGAGTTGGGGAGCAGTACTTC. Protein product: CASQSLAGVGEQYF.

The chain combines TRBV19 with TRBJ1-5, with a possible D match to TRBD1 (6 bases). The germline V and J ends were trimmed by 3 bases and 2 bases, with 20 bases remaining between them. The CDR3 consists of 18 residues. Germline CDR1 is LNHDA and CDR2 is SQIVND (reference sequence). CDR3 in DNA: TGTGCCAGTAGTATCGGAAGCGGGGGGGCTGCGCGCAATCAGCCCCAGCATTTT. As protein: CASSIGSGGAARNQPQHF.

This rearrangement joins TRBV29-1 to TRBJ2-7, with D unclear. V was cut by 4 bases and J by 2 bases, with 12 bases left in between. This CDR3 is built from 13 residues. Looked up from germline, CDR1 is SQVTM and CDR2 is ANQGSEA. For the CDR3, the DNA is TGCAGCGTTGCGGGCAGGATAGCCTACGAGCAGTACTTC. Translating it yields CSVAGRIAYEQYF.

The chain couples TRBV5-6 to TRBJ1-3; the D is unclear. The CDR3 totals 13 residues. The V gene's germline CDR1 is SGHDT and CDR2 YYEEEE. V was shortened by 3 bases and J by 2 bases, with 6 bases between the two germline ends. CDR3 loop: CASSSDAGNTIYF. The CDR3 DNA follows: TGTGCCAGCAGCTCGGACGCTGGAAACACCATATATTTT.

The J gene is TRBJ1-2, the V gene TRBV11-2; D is unclear. CDR1 is SGHAT, CDR2 FQNNGV, per germline. The ends were cut back, 0 bases at V and 8 bases at J, with 13 bases in the middle. The CDR3 covers 14 residues. The CDR3 nucleotides are TGTGCCAGCAGCTTAGATCACGTGCTTTGGGGCTACACCTTC. Protein: CASSLDHVLWGYTF.

This clone has a single count. CDR3 protein: CASSRGQGAYSFF. CDR3 nucleotides: TGTGCCAGCTCACGAGGACAGGGGGCGTATTCGTTCTTC. This chain connects TRBV18 to TRBJ2-1, with 11 bases that match TRBD1. The V and J ends lost 4 bases and 15 bases, in that order; junction bases with no gene match: 8. CDR1 is KGHSH, CDR2 LQKENI, per germline. The CDR3 runs 13 residues.

The count of this clone is one. V and J are TRBV19 and TRBJ2-7; 11 nucleotides agree with TRBD2. Losses at the gene ends were 5 bases for V and 0 bases for J; bases not matched to a gene: 12. CDR3 length equals 18 residues. CDR1 and CDR2 from the germline V gene are LNHDA and SQIVND (reference sequence). In DNA form, the CDR3 reads TGTGCCAGTAGTGCTAAGGCCCAGACTAGCGGGACCTCCTACGAGCAGTACTTC. Translating gives CASSAKAQTSGTSYEQYF.